These T cell receptor beta chains were read from a single sample in a study of CD8 T cells in Susac syndrome. TCRdb redid the calling of the immunoSEQ multiplex PCR reads with MiXCR, one entry per CDR3 protein. The table has roughly 150,000 distinct CDR3 sequences, approximately 95% seen once. Source material: CD8+ T cells from PBMCs. The receptors originated from a human donor with Susac syndrome. Each CDR3 is given with its conserved first and last residue. The order of the fields is CDR3 protein, CDR3 DNA, clone size, J gene, V gene, D gene. The D gene is left open where the match is weak. Expanded clones get a size class; other rows say once, few or many, or leave the size out.

CASSAPQGAFETQYF	TGTGCCAGCAGCGCCCCCCAAGGGGCTTTCGAGACCCAGTACTTC	-	TRBJ2-5	TRBV7-9	-
CASSQVLTYEQYF	TGTGCCAGCAGCCAAGTACTCACCTACGAGCAGTACTTC	-	TRBJ2-7	TRBV3-1	-
CASSLFQGRSSYNEQFF	TGTGCCAGCAGCCTATTCCAGGGACGGAGCTCCTACAATGAGCAGTTCTTC	-	TRBJ2-1	TRBV5-4	-
CASSSGTDVHYGYTF	TGTGCCAGCAGTTCCGGGACAGACGTTCACTATGGCTACACCTTC	-	TRBJ1-2	TRBV28	TRBD1
CASSPPLELSFNEQFF	TGTGCCAGCAGCCCCCCGTTGGAGCTCTCATTCAATGAGCAGTTCTTC	-	TRBJ2-1	TRBV7-9	-
CSALIPGGYEQYF	TGCAGTGCCTTAATCCCGGGAGGCTACGAGCAGTACTTC	-	TRBJ2-7	TRBV20-1	TRBD2
CASSSILGDRGYYEQYF	TGTGCCAGCAGCTCAATTTTGGGTGACAGGGGGTATTACGAGCAGTACTTC	-	TRBJ2-7	TRBV7-9	TRBD1
CSARGGRTEPHEQYF	TGCAGTGCTCGGGGGGGAAGGACTGAGCCCCACGAGCAGTACTTC	-	TRBJ2-7	TRBV20-1	TRBD2
CASSLAGGPADTQYF	TGTGCCAGCAGTCTAGCGGGAGGGCCGGCAGATACGCAGTATTTT	few	TRBJ2-3	TRBV6-6	TRBD2
CSARVPGTLTYEQYF	TGCAGTGCTAGAGTCCCCGGGACTCTTACCTACGAGCAGTACTTC	-	TRBJ2-7	TRBV20-1	-
CASSFAGGDTDTQYF	TGTGCTAGCAGCTTTGCGGGAGGGGACACAGATACGCAGTATTTT	-	TRBJ2-3	TRBV7-7	TRBD2
CSVEDIGTTNTYEQYF	TGCAGCGTTGAAGACATAGGGACAACTAATACCTACGAGCAGTACTTC	-	TRBJ2-7	TRBV29-1	-
CASSLETGVLSGELFF	TGTGCCAGCAGCTTAGAGACAGGGGTGCTGTCCGGGGAGCTGTTTTTT	-	TRBJ2-2	TRBV7-8	TRBD1
CSSSGTTDGDEKLFF	TGCAGCTCCTCCGGGACCACCGACGGGGATGAAAAACTGTTTTTT	-	TRBJ1-4	TRBV29-1	-
CASSLETPGQAMNTEAFF	TGCGCCAGCAGCTTGGAAACCCCGGGACAGGCCATGAACACTGAAGCTTTCTTT	once	TRBJ1-1	TRBV5-1	TRBD1
CASSSRQGISYGYTF	TGCGCCAGCAGCTCCCGACAGGGTATAAGTTATGGCTACACCTTC	-	TRBJ1-2	TRBV5-1	TRBD1
CASSEGRGSGANVLTF	TGTGCCAGCAGTGAGGGAAGAGGATCTGGGGCCAACGTCCTGACTTTC	-	TRBJ2-6	TRBV13	-
CASSYLFQGGTGNQPQHF	TGTGCCAGCAGTTACCTCTTCCAGGGGGGGACTGGCAATCAGCCCCAGCATTTT	-	TRBJ1-5	TRBV6-2/TRBV6-3	TRBD1
CASSYQGGHDEQFF	TGTGCCAGCAGTTACCAGGGAGGGCACGATGAGCAGTTCTTC	-	TRBJ2-1	TRBV6-6	TRBD2
CASTGGEGSSEQYF	TGCGCCAGCACTGGGGGGGAAGGGAGCTCCGAGCAGTACTTC	once	TRBJ2-7	TRBV5-1	TRBD2
CASTQGVAGYTF	TGCGCCAGCACCCAAGGGGTTGCTGGCTACACCTTC	-	TRBJ1-2	TRBV5-1	-
CASRHGGEVEKLFF	TGTGCCAGCAGACACGGGGGCGAGGTTGAAAAACTGTTTTTT	once	TRBJ1-4	TRBV12-3/TRBV12-4	-
CAWSEGIGGAHGYTF	TGTGCCTGGAGCGAAGGTATAGGGGGCGCCCATGGCTACACCTTC	-	TRBJ1-2	TRBV30	TRBD1
CASSLEGLAAGEQFF	TGTGCCAGCAGCTTAGAGGGTCTAGCGGCTGGTGAGCAGTTCTTC	-	TRBJ2-1	TRBV7-9	TRBD2
CASSHGLAGGYNEQFF	TGTGCCAGCAGCCACGGACTAGCGGGAGGATACAATGAGCAGTTCTTC	-	TRBJ2-1	TRBV5-6	TRBD2
CASNGFPNSGANVLTF	TGTGCCAGTAATGGATTTCCCAACTCTGGGGCCAACGTCCTGACTTTC	-	TRBJ2-6	TRBV19	-
CASSLGGLGNEQFF	TGTGCTAGCAGCTTGGGGGGACTAGGGAATGAGCAGTTCTTC	-	TRBJ2-1	TRBV7-7	TRBD2
CASSYTGDGNEQYF	TGTGCCAGCAGTTACACGGGAGACGGTAACGAGCAGTACTTC	-	TRBJ2-7	TRBV6-5	-
CASSYDIYYGYTF	TGTGCCAGTAGTTACGACATCTACTATGGCTACACCTTC	-	TRBJ1-2	TRBV19	-
CASSFQGRHEQFF	TGTGCCAGCAGTTTCCAGGGACGGCATGAGCAGTTCTTC	once	TRBJ2-1	TRBV27	-
CASSFMTESYEQYF	TGTGCCAGCAGCTTTATGACCGAGAGCTACGAGCAGTACTTC	-	TRBJ2-7	TRBV5-6	-
CASSYGYLNTEAFF	TGTGCCAGCAGTTACGGGTATCTCAACACTGAAGCTTTCTTT	-	TRBJ1-1	TRBV6-5	-
CASSRTGNTGELFF	TGTGCCAGCAGCCGGACAGGGAACACCGGGGAGCTGTTTTTT	-	TRBJ2-2	TRBV7-8	TRBD1
CASSQDSGTGYNEQFF	TGCGCCAGCAGCCAAGATTCGGGGACGGGATACAATGAGCAGTTCTTC	once	TRBJ2-1	TRBV4-1	-
CASSSTGGYNSYNEQFF	TGTGCCAGCAGTTCCACAGGGGGATATAACTCCTACAATGAGCAGTTCTTC	-	TRBJ2-1	TRBV12-3/TRBV12-4	TRBD1
CASSLGGSTYNEQFF	TGTGCCAGCAGTTTGGGGGGCAGTACCTACAATGAGCAGTTCTTC	-	TRBJ2-1	TRBV27	-
CASSSGLAEGQYF	TGTGCCAGCAGCTCGGGACTAGCGGAGGGGCAGTACTTC	-	TRBJ2-7	TRBV7-8	TRBD2
CASSLGGAQYNEQFF	TGTGCCAGCAGCTTAGGTGGTGCCCAATACAATGAGCAGTTCTTC	-	TRBJ2-1	TRBV11-3	-
CASSDPGLPRQPQHF	TGTGCCAGCAGTGACCCGGGACTGCCAAGGCAGCCCCAGCATTTT	-	TRBJ1-5	TRBV2	-
CAWSTTGGNQPQHF	TGTGCCTGGAGTACTACGGGTGGCAATCAGCCCCAGCATTTT	-	TRBJ1-5	TRBV30	-
CATSDTDSYEQYF	TGTGCCACCAGTGATACCGACTCCTACGAGCAGTACTTC	-	TRBJ2-7	TRBV24-1	-
CASSLIRGNTDTQYF	TGCGCCAGCAGCCTTATTCGGGGCAATACAGATACGCAGTATTTT	-	TRBJ2-3	TRBV4-1	-
CSARGLATSYEQYF	TGCAGTGCCCGGGGACTAGCGACCTCCTACGAGCAGTACTTC	-	TRBJ2-7	TRBV20-1	TRBD2
CASSSGPAYEQYF	TGTGCCAGCAGTTCAGGGCCAGCCTACGAGCAGTACTTC	-	TRBJ2-7	TRBV27	-
CASSSAGGRESYEQYF	TGTGCCAGCAGCTCTGCCGGGGGCAGGGAATCCTACGAGCAGTACTTC	-	TRBJ2-7	TRBV7-9	-
CATSFPLAADEQFF	TGTGCCACCAGCTTTCCTTTGGCTGCCGATGAGCAGTTCTTC	-	TRBJ2-1	TRBV15	-
CSVEDGWGEGAQYF	TGCAGCGTTGAAGATGGTTGGGGCGAGGGGGCCCAGTACTTC	-	TRBJ2-5	TRBV29-1	-
CASTNLREGIEAFF	TGTGCCAGCACTAACCTTCGGGAGGGTATTGAAGCTTTCTTT	-	TRBJ1-1	TRBV6-5	-
CASSVGQFLPTIYF	TGTGCCAGCAGCGTGGGACAGTTCCTCCCCACCATATATTTT	-	TRBJ1-3	TRBV14	TRBD1
CASSVGTGGMNTEAFF	TGTGCCAGCAGCGTAGGGACAGGGGGCATGAACACTGAAGCTTTCTTT	-	TRBJ1-1	TRBV9	TRBD1
CASSPYPVRNTEAFF	TGTGCCAGCAGCCCATATCCAGTGAGAAACACTGAAGCTTTCTTT	-	TRBJ1-1	TRBV11-2	-
CASSLDVGGQPQHF	TGTGCCAGCAGTTTAGATGTTGGGGGGCAGCCCCAGCATTTT	-	TRBJ1-5	TRBV12-3/TRBV12-4	-
CASSIQGSYNEQFF	TGTGCCAGTAGTATACAGGGATCGTACAATGAGCAGTTCTTC	-	TRBJ2-1	TRBV19	-
CASSVGAGVDEAFF	TGTGCCAGCAGCGTAGGCGCTGGGGTGGATGAAGCTTTCTTT	-	TRBJ1-1	TRBV9	-
CASSLLLANSYNEQFF	TGTGCCAGCAGCCTACTACTAGCGAATTCCTACAATGAGCAGTTCTTC	-	TRBJ2-1	TRBV27	TRBD2